This entry features one T cell receptor (beta chain) sequence. What it recognizes is unknown. Following extraction, RNA underwent reverse transcription to cDNA, which served as the sequencing template. Data came from immunoSEQ multiplex PCR; TCRdb stores just in-frame clones and leaves some out. The table has about 120,000 clones, more than 30% seen once; the top ten hold about 3.1%. These data originate in a study of CD8+ T cells in alopecia areata. CDR1 is SEHNR and CDR2 is FQNEAQ in the germline V gene (reference sequence). This CDR3 has 16 amino acids. The J segment lost 3 bases and the V segment lost 2 bases, leaving 6 bases of the junction unmatched. Sampling of alopecia areata patients yielded lesional scalp punch biopsies as well as peripheral blood. General study findings and limits: Mice gave a clearer picture of TCR sharing than patients did, possibly for HLA-related reasons. Resident alphabeta T-cell populations of normal skin are likewise subject to sequencing in scalp samples. Normal scalp showed lower clonality than lesional scalp, especially alopecia totalis/universalis.

The J gene is TRBJ2-2, the V gene TRBV7-9; 7 bases agree with TRBD1. The clonotype comes from a human donor with alopecia areata. Sequenced: CD4+ T cells sorted from blood. In DNA form, the CDR3 reads TGTGCCAGCAGCTTACTTCCGACAGGGCACACCGGGGAGCTGTTTTTT. Its translation is CASSLLPTGHTGELFF.